This T cell receptor beta chain was recorded in a study of radiation and T cells in renal cell carcinoma. Overall study results and limits: In blood, top tumor clones expanded by 2 weeks, shrinking by 4.

Sequencing used immunoSEQ multiplex PCR; TCRdb keeps in-frame clones, though not all of them. Of around 81,000 clones in the sample, around 85% were seen once. This clone was counted once. The antigen is undetermined. This CDR3 has 17 residues. V shed 0 bases and J 5 bases; nucleotides not matched to a gene: 13. Germline V gives CDR1 SGHAT, CDR2 FQNNGV. Noted time point: blood 4 weeks post-SBRT, at nephrectomy. Treatment of the sample: 15 Gy SBRT to primary tumor, nephrectomy 4 weeks later. Nephrectomy followed 15 Gy stereotactic body radiation by 4 weeks. After SBRT, blood was collected at 2 and 4 weeks, plus baseline. The patient's renal cell carcinoma had clear cell pathology.

The genes are TRBV11-2 and TRBJ2-7; TRBD2 matches at 7 bases. The specimen comprised blood, sampled from a patient whose treatment included radiotherapy and nephrectomy. The source is a man in his forties or fifties with renal cell carcinoma. The CDR3 bases are TGTGCCAGCAGCTTAGATACGAGGACTAGTTCACCCGACGAGCAGTACTTC. Translated, it gives CASSLDTRTSSPDEQYF.